This TCR beta chain was obtained from a study of blood T cell repertoires in COVID-19. On the study more broadly: T cells, B-cell-depleted T cells, or PBMCs supplied cDNA or gDNA.

The junction had 8 bases not matched to a gene; V was cut back by 5 bases and J by 7 bases. This CDR3 is built from 15 residues. Per germline, CDR1 SGHTA and CDR2 FQGNSA. Here immunoSEQ multiplex PCR was the method, and the copy in TCRdb shows in-frame clones only, minus some. This sample has 200,000 or so clones, with roughly four fifths found just once. The chain couples TRBV7-2 to TRBJ1-6, with 7 bases aligning to TRBD1. The specimen sequenced was peripheral blood. This receptor was identified in a woman older than 75 with COVID-19, enrolled during active disease. CDR3 protein: CASSVDRYKNSPLHF. The CDR3 region has the DNA TGTGCCAGCAGCGTGGACAGGTATAAGAATTCACCCCTCCACTTT. Based on the CDR3 plus reference TRBV7-2 and TRBJ1-6, the full variable domain is GAGVSQSPSNKVTEKGKDVELRCDPISGHTALYWYRQSLGQGLEFLIYFQGNSAPDKSGLPSDRFSAERTGGSVSTLTIQRTQQEDSAVYLCASSVDRYKNSPLHFGNGTRLTVT.